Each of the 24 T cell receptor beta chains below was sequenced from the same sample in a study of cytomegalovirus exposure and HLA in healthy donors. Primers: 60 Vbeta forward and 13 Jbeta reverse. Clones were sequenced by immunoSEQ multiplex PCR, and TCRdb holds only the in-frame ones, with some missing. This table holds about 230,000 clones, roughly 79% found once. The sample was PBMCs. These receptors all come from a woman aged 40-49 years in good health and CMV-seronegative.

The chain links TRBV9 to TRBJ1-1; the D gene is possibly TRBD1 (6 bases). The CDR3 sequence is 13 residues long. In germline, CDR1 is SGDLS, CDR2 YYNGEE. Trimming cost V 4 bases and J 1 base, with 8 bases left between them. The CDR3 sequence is CASSLQGNTEAFF. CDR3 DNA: TGTGCCAGCAGCTTACAGGGGAACACTGAAGCTTTCTTT.

CDR3: CASSDWGGYEKLFF. The CDR3 nucleotides read TGTGCCAGCAGTGACTGGGGGGGCTATGAAAAACTGTTTTTT. V is TRBV6-6 and J is TRBJ1-4; D possibly corresponds to TRBD1 (6 bases). CDR3 size: 14 residues. From germline, CDR1 is MNHNY and CDR2 SVGAGI (reference sequence). V was cut by 5 bases and J by 6 bases, with 13 bases left in between.

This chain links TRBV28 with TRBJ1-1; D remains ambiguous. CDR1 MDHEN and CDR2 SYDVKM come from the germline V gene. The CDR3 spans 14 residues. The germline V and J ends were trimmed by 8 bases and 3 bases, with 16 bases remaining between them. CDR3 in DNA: TGTGCCAGCCATTCGCCGACGGGATACACTGAAGCTTTCTTT. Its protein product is CASHSPTGYTEAFF.

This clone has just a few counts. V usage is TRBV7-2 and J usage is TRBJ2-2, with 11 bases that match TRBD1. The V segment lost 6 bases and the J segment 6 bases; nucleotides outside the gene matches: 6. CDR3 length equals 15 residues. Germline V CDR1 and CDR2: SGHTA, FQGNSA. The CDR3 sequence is CASSPDRGRPGELFF. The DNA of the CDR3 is TGTGCCAGCAGTCCGGACAGGGGGCGCCCCGGGGAGCTGTTTTTT.

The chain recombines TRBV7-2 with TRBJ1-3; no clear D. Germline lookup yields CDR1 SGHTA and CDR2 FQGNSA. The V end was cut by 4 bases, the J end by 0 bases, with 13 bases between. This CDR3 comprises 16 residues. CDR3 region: CASSSVGPLSGNTIYF. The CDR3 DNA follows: TGTGCCAGCAGCTCCGTGGGCCCCCTCTCTGGAAACACCATATATTTT.

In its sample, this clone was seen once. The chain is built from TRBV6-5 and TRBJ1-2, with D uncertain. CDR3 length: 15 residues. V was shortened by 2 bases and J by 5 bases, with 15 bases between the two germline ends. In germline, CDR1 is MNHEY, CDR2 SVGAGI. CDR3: CASSYQRNGDYGYTF. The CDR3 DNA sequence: TGTGCCAGCAGTTACCAAAGAAACGGGGATTATGGCTACACCTTC.

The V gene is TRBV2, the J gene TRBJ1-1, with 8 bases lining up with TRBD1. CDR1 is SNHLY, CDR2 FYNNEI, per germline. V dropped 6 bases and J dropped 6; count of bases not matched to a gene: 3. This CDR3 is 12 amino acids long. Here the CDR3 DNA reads TGTGCCAGCAGCGGACAGGGACCTGAAGCTTTCTTT. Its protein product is CASSGQGPEAFF.

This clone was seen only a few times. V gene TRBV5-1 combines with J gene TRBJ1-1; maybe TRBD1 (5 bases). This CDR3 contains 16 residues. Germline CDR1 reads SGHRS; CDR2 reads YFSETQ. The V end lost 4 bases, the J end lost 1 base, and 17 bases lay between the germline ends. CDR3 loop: CASSPGLAGGNTEAFF. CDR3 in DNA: TGCGCCAGCAGCCCGGGACTGGCTGGGGGGAACACTGAAGCTTTCTTT.

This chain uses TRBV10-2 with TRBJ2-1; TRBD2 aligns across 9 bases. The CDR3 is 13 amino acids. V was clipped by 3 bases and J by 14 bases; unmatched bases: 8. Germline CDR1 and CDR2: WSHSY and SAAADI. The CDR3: CASSDERGASKFF. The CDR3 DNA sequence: TGCGCCAGCAGTGATGAGCGGGGGGCCTCGAAGTTCTTC.

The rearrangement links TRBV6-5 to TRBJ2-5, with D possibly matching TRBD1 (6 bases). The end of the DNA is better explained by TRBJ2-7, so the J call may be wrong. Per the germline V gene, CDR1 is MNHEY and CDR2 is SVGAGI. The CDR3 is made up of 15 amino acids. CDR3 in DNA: TGTGCCAGCAGCCCTAGACAGGCCAGCTCCTACGAGCAGTACTTC. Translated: CASSPRQASSYEQYF.

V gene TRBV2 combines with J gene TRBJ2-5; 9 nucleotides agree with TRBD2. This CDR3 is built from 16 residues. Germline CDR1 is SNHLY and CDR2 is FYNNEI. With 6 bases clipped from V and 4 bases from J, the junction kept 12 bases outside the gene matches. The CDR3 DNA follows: TGTGCCAGCAGCCCTCCCTCGAGCGGGGGGACAGAGACCCAGTACTTC. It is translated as CASSPPSSGGTETQYF.

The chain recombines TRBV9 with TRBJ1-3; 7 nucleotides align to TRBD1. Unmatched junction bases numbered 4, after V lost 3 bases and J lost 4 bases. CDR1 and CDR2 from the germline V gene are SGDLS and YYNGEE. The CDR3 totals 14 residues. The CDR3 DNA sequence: TGTGCCAGCAGCGCCCGGACAGGCGGAAACACCATATATTTT. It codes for CASSARTGGNTIYF. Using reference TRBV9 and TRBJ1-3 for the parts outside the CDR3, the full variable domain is DSGVTQTPKHLITATGQRVTLRCSPRSGDLSVYWYQQSLDQGLQFLIQYYNGEERAKGNILERFSAQQFPDLHSELNLSSLELGDSALYFCASSARTGGNTIYFGEGSWLTVV.

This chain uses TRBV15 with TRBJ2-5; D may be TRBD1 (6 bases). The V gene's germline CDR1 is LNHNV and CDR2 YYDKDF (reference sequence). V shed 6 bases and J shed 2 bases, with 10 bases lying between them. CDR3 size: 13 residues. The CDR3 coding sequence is TGTGCCACCAGTAAGAGGGGGCAAGAGACCCAGTACTTC. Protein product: CATSKRGQETQYF. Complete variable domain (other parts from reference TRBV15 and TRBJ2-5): DAMVIQNPRYQVTQFGKPVTLSCSQTLNHNVMYWYQQKSSQAPKLLFHYYDKDFNNEADTPDNFQSRRPNTSFCFLDIRSPGLGDTAMYLCATSKRGQETQYFGPGTRLLVL.

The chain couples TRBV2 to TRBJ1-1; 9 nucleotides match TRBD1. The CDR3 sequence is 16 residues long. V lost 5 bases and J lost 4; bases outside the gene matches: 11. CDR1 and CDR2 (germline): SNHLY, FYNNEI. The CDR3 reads CASSKTQGAGSTEAFF. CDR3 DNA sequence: TGTGCCAGCAGTAAGACACAGGGGGCTGGTAGCACTGAAGCTTTCTTT. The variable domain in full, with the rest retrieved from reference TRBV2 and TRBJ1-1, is EPEVTQTPSHQVTQMGQEVILRCVPISNHLYFYWYRQILGQKVEFLVSFYNNEISEKSEIFDDQFSVERPDGSNFTLKIRSTKLEDSAMYFCASSKTQGAGSTEAFFGQGTRLTVV.

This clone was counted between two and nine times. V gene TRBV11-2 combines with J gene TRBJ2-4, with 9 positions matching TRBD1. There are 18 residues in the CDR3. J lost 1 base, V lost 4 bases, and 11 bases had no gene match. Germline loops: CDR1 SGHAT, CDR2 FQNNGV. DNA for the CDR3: TGTGCCAGCAGCTCCGTCAGGACAGGGGTGGCGGCCAAAAACATTCAGTACTTC. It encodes CASSSVRTGVAAKNIQYF.

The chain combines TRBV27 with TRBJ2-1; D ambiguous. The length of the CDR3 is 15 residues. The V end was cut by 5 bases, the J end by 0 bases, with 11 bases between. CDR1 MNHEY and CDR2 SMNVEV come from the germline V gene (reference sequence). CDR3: CASSPDMSSYNEQFF. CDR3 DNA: TGTGCCAGCAGTCCCGACATGAGCTCCTACAATGAGCAGTTCTTC.

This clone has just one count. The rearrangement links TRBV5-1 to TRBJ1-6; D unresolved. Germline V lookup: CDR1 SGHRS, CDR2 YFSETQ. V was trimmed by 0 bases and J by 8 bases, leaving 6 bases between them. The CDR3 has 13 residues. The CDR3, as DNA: TGCGCCAGCAGCTTGGAACCGGATTCACCCCTCCACTTT. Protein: CASSLEPDSPLHF. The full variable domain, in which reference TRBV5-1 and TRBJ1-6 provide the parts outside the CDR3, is KAGVTQTPRYLIKTRGQQVTLSCSPISGHRSVSWYQQTPGQGLQFLFEYFSETQRNKGNFPGRFSGRQFSNSRSEMNVSTLELGDSALYLCASSLEPDSPLHFGNGTRLTVT.

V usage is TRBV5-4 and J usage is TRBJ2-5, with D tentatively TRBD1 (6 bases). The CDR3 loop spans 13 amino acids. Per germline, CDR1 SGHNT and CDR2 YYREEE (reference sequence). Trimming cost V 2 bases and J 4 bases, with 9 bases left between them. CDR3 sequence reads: CASSLQGPETQYF. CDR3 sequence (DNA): TGTGCCAGCAGCTTACAGGGTCCAGAGACCCAGTACTTC.

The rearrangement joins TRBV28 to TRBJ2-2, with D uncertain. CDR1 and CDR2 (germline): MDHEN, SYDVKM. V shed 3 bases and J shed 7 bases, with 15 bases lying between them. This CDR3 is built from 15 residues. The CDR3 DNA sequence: TGTGCCAGCAGTTTGGCCCCCCTTAGAGGCGGGGAGCTGTTTTTT. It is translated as CASSLAPLRGGELFF.

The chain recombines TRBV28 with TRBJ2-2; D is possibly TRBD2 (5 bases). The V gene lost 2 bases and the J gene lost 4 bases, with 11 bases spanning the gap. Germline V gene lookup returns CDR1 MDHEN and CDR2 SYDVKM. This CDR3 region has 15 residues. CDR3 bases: TGTGCCAGCAGTTTAGGACTTCGGGGCACCGGGGAGCTGTTTTTT. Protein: CASSLGLRGTGELFF.

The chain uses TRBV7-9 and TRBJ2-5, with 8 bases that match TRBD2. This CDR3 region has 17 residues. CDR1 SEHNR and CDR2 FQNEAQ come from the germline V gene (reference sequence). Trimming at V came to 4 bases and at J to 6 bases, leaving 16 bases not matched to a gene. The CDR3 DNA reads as TGTGCCAGCAGCTCTGATACTAGCGGTGAAATCATTAAGACCCAGTACTTC. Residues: CASSSDTSGEIIKTQYF.

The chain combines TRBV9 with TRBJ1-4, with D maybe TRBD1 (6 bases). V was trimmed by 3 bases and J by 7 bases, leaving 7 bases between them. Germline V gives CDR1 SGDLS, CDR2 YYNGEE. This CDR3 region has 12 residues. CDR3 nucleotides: TGTGCCAGCAGCGAGACAGGTGAAAAACTGTTTTTT. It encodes CASSETGEKLFF. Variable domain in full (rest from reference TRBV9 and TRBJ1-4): DSGVTQTPKHLITATGQRVTLRCSPRSGDLSVYWYQQSLDQGLQFLIQYYNGEERAKGNILERFSAQQFPDLHSELNLSSLELGDSALYFCASSETGEKLFFGSGTQLSVL.

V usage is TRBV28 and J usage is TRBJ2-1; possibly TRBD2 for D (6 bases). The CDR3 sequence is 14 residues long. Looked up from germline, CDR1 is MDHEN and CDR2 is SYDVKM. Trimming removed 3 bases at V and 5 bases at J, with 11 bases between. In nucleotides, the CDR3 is TGTGCCAGCAGTTTGCTAGCGAGAGACAATGAGCAGTTCTTC. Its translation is CASSLLARDNEQFF.

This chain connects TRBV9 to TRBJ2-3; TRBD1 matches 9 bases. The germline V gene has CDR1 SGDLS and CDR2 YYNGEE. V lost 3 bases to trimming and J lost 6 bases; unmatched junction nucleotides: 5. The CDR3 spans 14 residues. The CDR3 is CASSDQGQGDTQYF. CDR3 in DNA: TGTGCCAGCAGCGATCAGGGACAGGGCGATACGCAGTATTTT. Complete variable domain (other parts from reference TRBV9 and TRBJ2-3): DSGVTQTPKHLITATGQRVTLRCSPRSGDLSVYWYQQSLDQGLQFLIQYYNGEERAKGNILERFSAQQFPDLHSELNLSSLELGDSALYFCASSDQGQGDTQYFGPGTRLTVL.